The 22 T cell receptor beta chains reported below all come from one sample, sequenced in a study of metastatic and nonmetastatic thyroid tumors. Thyroid surgery was performed in patients who had received no treatment beforehand. TCRdb re-analyzed the PCR reads through MiXCR. Among tens of thousands of clones listed, around a third were seen once. Material for sequencing was blood. These receptors all come from a female donor with papillary thyroid cancer or a benign thyroid nodule (not recorded which). Some clones in this sample may be carry-over from other donors' samples.

There are a few counts of this clone. Lacking the conserved final phenylalanine or tryptophan, this CDR3 likely reflects a read error. The V gene is TRBV6-1, the J gene TRBJ2-6, with 7 bases lining up with TRBD2. Germline V gene data show CDR1 as MNHNS and CDR2 as SASEGT. The CDR3 is made up of 15 amino acids. J lost 1 base, V lost 3 bases, and 0 bases had no gene match. CDR3 protein: CASSEGGSGANVLTL. As DNA, the CDR3 is TGTGCCAGCAGTGAGGGGGGGTCTGGGGCCAACGTCCTGACTTTA.

This clone was detected many times. The rearrangement uses TRBV6-6 and TRBJ1-2; D gene uncertain. The CDR3 is 13 amino acids. V gave up 3 bases and J gave up 7 bases, with 12 bases separating them. CDR1 MNHNY and CDR2 SVGAGI come from the germline V gene (reference sequence). The chain's CDR3 is CASSYDPRFGYTF. The CDR3 region has the DNA TGTGCCAGCAGTTATGACCCTCGGTTTGGCTACACCTTC.

This clone has a handful of counts. This rearrangement joins TRBV2 to TRBJ1-2; D possibly corresponds to TRBD1 (6 bases). Germline V gene lookup returns CDR1 SNHLY and CDR2 FYNNEI. The V and J ends lost 11 bases and 2 bases respectively, with 21 bases between them. The CDR3 length is 15 residues. This CDR3 is CAGVEGGRQNYGYTF. In nucleotides, the CDR3 is TGTGCCGGGGTGGAGGGGGGCAGGCAAAACTATGGCTACACCTTC.

By frequency in the sample, this clone is medium-sized (0.01 to 0.1%). The chain has TRBV27 and TRBJ1-2; D remains ambiguous. Germline lookup yields CDR1 MNHEY and CDR2 SMNVEV (reference sequence). The CDR3 runs 13 residues. V lost 2 bases, J lost 2 bases, and 6 bases lay in between. The CDR3 here is CASSLTGNYGYTF. DNA of the CDR3: TGTGCCAGCAGTTTAACCGGGAACTATGGCTACACCTTC.

This clone was seen a handful of times. The rearrangement joins TRBV30 to TRBJ2-2, with D unclear. The V and J ends lost 3 bases and 6 bases respectively, with 17 bases between them. The CDR3 is 15 amino acids. The germline CDR1 and CDR2 sequences are GTSNPN and SVGIG (reference sequence). The CDR3 coding sequence is TGTGCCTGGAGGGGCCCCGTCCTCGACTCCGGGGAGCTGTTTTTT. This codes for CAWRGPVLDSGELFF.

This chain connects TRBV5-5 to TRBJ2-7; TRBD1 is a possible D gene (7 bases). V lost 1 base and J lost 6, with 17 bases in between. This CDR3 spans 15 amino acids. CDR1 SGHKS and CDR2 YYEKEE come from the germline V gene (reference sequence). Written as DNA, the CDR3 is TGTGCCAGCAGCTTGTCAGGGGGGCGGGGTACCGAGCAGTACTTC. Amino acids: CASSLSGGRGTEQYF.

The gene calls are TRBV5-6 and TRBJ1-6; D perhaps matches TRBD1 (6 bases). The V gene's germline CDR1 is SGHDT and CDR2 YYEEEE. The CDR3 contains 12 residues. Trimming took off 2 bases at V and 10 bases at J, with 7 bases between the two ends. Here the CDR3 DNA reads TGTGCCAGCAGCTTTGGGGGCTCACCCCTCCACTTT. Protein sequence: CASSFGGSPLHF. The full variable domain, rest sourced from reference TRBV5-6 and TRBJ1-6, is DAGVTQSPTHLIKTRGQQVTLRCSPKSGHDTVSWYQQALGQGPQFIFQYYEEEERQRGNFPDRFSGHQFPNYSSELNVNALLLGDSALYLCASSFGGSPLHFGNGTRLTVT.

The V call is TRBV6-2 or TRBV6-3, the J call TRBJ2-5, with D possibly being TRBD1 (6 bases). CDR1 and CDR2 from the germline V gene are MNHEY and SVGEGT. Trimming pared 4 bases from V and 2 bases from J, leaving 17 bases between. The CDR3 runs 16 residues. The CDR3 DNA sequence: TGTGCCAGCAGTTTAGTTCCGGGACAAGGACAAGAGACCCAGTACTTC. Amino acids: CASSLVPGQGQETQYF.

CDR3 coding DNA: TGTGCCAGTAGTCTGACCGGGACACGAACCTCTGGGGCCAACGTCCTGACTTTC. Translation gives CASSLTGTRTSGANVLTF. The chain links TRBV19 to TRBJ2-6, with a weak D call TRBD1 (6 bases). CDR3 size: 18 residues. The V end lost 5 bases, the J end lost 0 bases, and 17 bases lay between the germline ends. Germline V CDR1 and CDR2: LNHDA, SQIVND (reference sequence).

This clone was counted between two and nine times. The chain couples TRBV6-1 to TRBJ2-7; TRBD1 agrees at 7 bases. Germline V CDR1 and CDR2: MNHNS, SASEGT. The ends lost 3 bases at V and 2 bases at J; junction bases unmatched: 10. The CDR3 is 16 residues long. In DNA, the CDR3 is TGTGCCAGCAGTGAGGCAAAACAGGGGTATGCCTACGAGCAGTACTTC. It codes for CASSEAKQGYAYEQYF.

This clone has at least ten counts. The chain couples TRBV29-1 to TRBJ1-1; D is uncertain. The CDR3 has 10 residues. The V gene lost 7 bases and the J gene lost 8 bases, with 11 bases spanning the gap. The germline V gene encodes CDR1 SQVTM and CDR2 ANQGSEA. CDR3 loop: CSADQNEAFF. The DNA for the CDR3 is TGCAGCGCCGACCAAAACGAAGCTTTCTTT.

The genes are TRBV30 and TRBJ2-7; D remains ambiguous. The germline V gene has CDR1 GTSNPN and CDR2 SVGIG (reference sequence). There are 11 residues in the CDR3. Trimming took off 3 bases at V and 3 bases at J, with 6 bases between the two ends. The CDR3, as DNA: TGTGCCTGGAGCGGCATCTACGAGCAGTACTTC. It encodes CAWSGIYEQYF.

A note on this clone: Relative to the germline gene, one junction end is altered; a read error may explain this. This sequence joins TRBV19 and TRBJ1-5; possible D gene TRBD1, 5 bases. CDR3 length equals 14 residues. CDR1 and CDR2 (germline): LNHDA, SQIVND (reference sequence). CDR3 nucleotides: TGTGTCAGTAGTGTAGCAGGGAGAAATCAGCCCCAGCATTTT. Protein: CVSSVAGRNQPQHF.

This clone was observed a handful of times. An end of the junction does not agree with germline; a read error may underlie this. This rearrangement joins TRBV2 to TRBJ2-1, with D unclear. The CDR3 is made up of 15 amino acids. Per germline, CDR1 SNHLY and CDR2 FYNNEI. The CDR3 reads CASSAIATLVNEPFF. DNA for the CDR3: TGTGCCAGCAGTGCTATCGCCACCTTGGTGAATGAGCCGTTCTTC.

Comment on this clone: The junction departs from germline at one end; a sequencing error may be responsible. J is TRBJ2-7 and V is TRBV4-2; the D gene is possibly TRBD2 (6 bases). The CDR3 contains 13 residues. CDR1 and CDR2 from the germline V gene are LGHNA and YNFKEQ. The CDR3 here is CASSPGLTYDQYF. CDR3 sequence (DNA): TGTGCCAGCAGCCCCGGACTAACCTACGATCAGTACTTC.

The sample holds many counts of this clone. The chain combines TRBV6-5 with TRBJ2-7; maybe TRBD1 (6 bases). CDR3 size: 19 residues. The V and J ends lost 5 bases and 0 bases respectively, with 26 bases between them. CDR1 is MNHEY, CDR2 SVGAGI, per germline. The chain's CDR3 is CASSPTDSLTTLSSYEQYF. The CDR3 coding sequence is TGTGCCAGCAGTCCGACGGACAGCCTTACCACCCTGAGCTCCTACGAGCAGTACTTC.

This sequence joins TRBV5-6 and TRBJ1-4; TRBD1 might be the D (5 bases). The V and J ends lost 4 bases and 6 bases respectively, with 16 bases between them. Germline V lookup: CDR1 SGHDT, CDR2 YYEEEE. The CDR3 contains 15 residues. Here the CDR3 DNA reads TGTGCCAGCAGCAAAAGGGACGACTGGGATGAAAAACTGTTTTTT. Protein sequence: CASSKRDDWDEKLFF.

This clone has a count of ten or more. The chain couples TRBV7-9 to TRBJ1-1; no definite D call. Trimming stripped 7 bases from V and 1 base from J, with 10 bases between. Germline values: CDR1 SEHNR, CDR2 FQNEAQ (reference sequence). The length of the CDR3 is 13 residues. The CDR3 sequence is CASTFGPNTEAFF. The CDR3 DNA reads as TGTGCCAGCACCTTCGGGCCGAACACTGAAGCTTTCTTT.

This clone was counted many times. The chain is built from TRBV5-1 and TRBJ2-1; D is perhaps TRBD1 (6 bases). The CDR3 is 14 amino acids. V lost 3 bases, J lost 9 bases, and 16 bases lay in between. Germline V gene sequence: CDR1 SGHRS, CDR2 YFSETQ. The CDR3: CASSSGHGQGEQFF. The CDR3 DNA sequence: TGCGCCAGCAGCTCGGGACACGGCCAAGGTGAGCAGTTCTTC.

CDR3 nucleotide sequence: TGTGCCAGCAGCCAAGGACTAGCGGGAATCGACGAGCAGTACTTC. This encodes CASSQGLAGIDEQYF. The V gene is TRBV3-1, the J gene TRBJ2-7, with 11 nucleotides matching TRBD2. The CDR3 length is 15 residues. V was pared by 1 base and J by 5 bases, with 4 bases of the junction left unmatched. Germline loops: CDR1 LGHDT, CDR2 YNNKEL (reference sequence).

This clone was seen a handful of times. The chain recombines TRBV20-1 with TRBJ2-7, with 10 bases lining up with TRBD2. V was clipped by 2 bases and J by 7 bases; unmatched bases: 5. This CDR3 region has 13 residues. Germline V gives CDR1 DFQATT, CDR2 SNEGSKA (reference sequence). CDR3 in amino acids: CSARLAGAREQYF. The CDR3 coding sequence is TGCAGTGCTAGACTAGCGGGGGCGAGGGAGCAGTACTTC.

The chain links TRBV28 to TRBJ1-5, with a weak D call TRBD1 (5 bases). Trimming removed 8 bases at V and 7 bases at J, with 18 bases between. Germline CDR1 is MDHEN and CDR2 is SYDVKM. CDR3 length: 14 amino acids. The CDR3 is CASLSRGREQPQHF. CDR3 sequence (DNA): TGTGCCAGCCTGAGCCGGGGCAGGGAACAGCCCCAGCATTTT.